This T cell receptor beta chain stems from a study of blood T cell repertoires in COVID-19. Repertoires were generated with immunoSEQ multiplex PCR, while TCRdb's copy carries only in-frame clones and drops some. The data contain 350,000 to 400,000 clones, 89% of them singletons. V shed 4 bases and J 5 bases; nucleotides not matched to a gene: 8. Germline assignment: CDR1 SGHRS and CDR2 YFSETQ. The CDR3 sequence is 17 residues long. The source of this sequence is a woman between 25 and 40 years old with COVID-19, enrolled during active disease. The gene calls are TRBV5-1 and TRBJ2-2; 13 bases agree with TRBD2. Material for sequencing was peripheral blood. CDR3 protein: CASSRTSGSQLTGELFF. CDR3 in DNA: TGCGCCAGCAGCCGGACTAGCGGGAGTCAGCTTACCGGGGAGCTGTTTTTT.